Shown below are 21 T cell receptor beta chains from a single sample sequenced in a study of blood T cell dynamics during melanoma immunotherapy. Sequenced by immunoSEQ multiplex PCR; TCRdb stores in-frame clones only, minus some. The data hold around 20,000 clones, with roughly 85% observed a single time. Time point in this sample: week 3, after first cycle of checkpoint inhibitor. The specimen comprised blood, sampled from a patient treated with checkpoint blockade. Receptors originate from a human donor with melanoma.

This sequence joins TRBV10-3 and TRBJ1-2, with 9 nucleotides matching TRBD1. V shed 7 bases and J 6 bases; nucleotides not matched to a gene: 9. The CDR3 is made up of 14 amino acids. Germline loops: CDR1 ENHRY, CDR2 SYGVKD. CDR3 sequence reads: CAITDRGDGDGYTF. The CDR3 bases are TGTGCCATCACGGACAGGGGAGATGGGGATGGCTACACCTTC.

This clone was observed a single time. DNA of the CDR3: TGCAGCGTTGCGCAGGGAGACACTGAAGCTTTCTTT. Encoded protein: CSVAQGDTEAFF. V and J are TRBV29-1 and TRBJ1-1, with D possibly matching TRBD1 (5 bases). V gave up 4 bases and J gave up 3 bases, with 9 bases separating them. Germline V gene lookup returns CDR1 SQVTM and CDR2 ANQGSEA. The CDR3 has 12 residues.

V is TRBV19 and J is TRBJ2-3; D unclear. This CDR3 has 13 residues. Germline V gene data show CDR1 as LNHDA and CDR2 as SQIVND (reference sequence). V lost 5 bases to trimming and J lost 4 bases, with 10 bases between them. The CDR3 coding sequence is TGTGCCAGTAGTTCCGATGGCGCAGATACGCAGTATTTT. This codes for CASSSDGADTQYF.

V gene TRBV6-6 combines with J gene TRBJ2-7; 8 bases map to TRBD2. CDR3 length equals 15 residues. Germline values: CDR1 MNHNY, CDR2 SVGAGI (reference sequence). With V trimmed by 2 bases and J by 0 bases, 3 bases remained unmatched. DNA for the CDR3: TGTGCCAGCAGTTACCCCAGCGGGAGCTCCTACGAGCAGTACTTC. It encodes CASSYPSGSSYEQYF.

This chain joins TRBV18 and TRBJ1-4, with TRBD1 identical over 9 bases. The CDR3 has 14 amino acids. The trim removed 8 bases at V and 6 bases at J, leaving 7 bases unmatched. CDR1 and CDR2 from the germline V gene are KGHSH and LQKENI. The CDR3 spells CASVEQGADEKLFF. In DNA form, the CDR3 reads TGTGCCAGCGTCGAACAGGGGGCGGATGAAAAACTGTTTTTT. Full variable domain (outside the CDR3, taken from reference TRBV18 and TRBJ1-4): NAGVMQNPRHLVRRRGQEARLRCSPMKGHSHVYWYRQLPEEGLKFMVYLQKENIIDESGMPKERFSAEFPKEGPSILRIQQVVRGDSAAYFCASVEQGADEKLFFGSGTQLSVL.

The rearrangement uses TRBV14 and TRBJ2-7; D may be TRBD2 (5 bases). Trimming removed 1 base at V and 7 bases at J, with 11 bases between. The CDR3 has 13 residues. The germline CDR1 and CDR2 sequences are SGHDN and FVKESK. The DNA for the CDR3 is TGTGCCAGCAGCCAAGCTACTAGGCAAGAGCAGTACTTC. Its translation: CASSQATRQEQYF.

The gene calls are TRBV2 and TRBJ1-2, with D unresolved. The CDR3 consists of 14 residues. Trimming removed 1 base from V and 0 bases from J, with 6 bases in between. In germline, CDR1 is SNHLY, CDR2 FYNNEI. The CDR3 coding sequence is TGTGCCAGCAGTGAAGGGCTCGCTAACTATGGCTACACCTTC. Translated: CASSEGLANYGYTF.

The V and J genes are TRBV21-1 and TRBJ2-2; TRBD1 is taken as the D call from the table, unchecked against the DNA. TRBV21-1 counts as a pseudogene. This CDR3 has 16 amino acids. CDR3 coding DNA: TGTGCCAGCAGCGGCCGGGACAGGGGGCAGATCGGGGAGCTGTTTTTT. Translated, it gives CASSGRDRGQIGELFF.

The J gene is TRBJ2-3, the V gene TRBV5-1, with 7 bases lining up with TRBD1. Germline trimming cut 5 bases from V and 1 base from J; bases unmatched to any gene: 4. From germline, CDR1 is SGHRS and CDR2 YFSETQ. This CDR3 region has 14 residues. CDR3 loop: CASRGGFGTDTQYF. The CDR3 DNA is TGCGCCAGCAGAGGGGGCTTCGGCACAGATACGCAGTATTTT.

This chain connects TRBV27 to TRBJ2-1; D might be TRBD2 (5 bases). CDR1 MNHEY and CDR2 SMNVEV come from the germline V gene (reference sequence). There are 16 residues in the CDR3. The V and J ends lost 0 bases and 6 bases respectively, with 15 bases between them. The CDR3: CASSLSGYTSSNEQFF. CDR3 sequence (DNA): TGTGCCAGCAGTTTATCCGGATATACTAGTTCCAATGAGCAGTTCTTC.

This clone appeared a single time. The chain uses TRBV7-2 and TRBJ1-4; weak D call: TRBD1 (6 bases). CDR1 is SGHTA and CDR2 is FQGNSA in the germline V gene. The germline V and J ends were trimmed by 1 base and 6 bases, with 9 bases remaining between them. The CDR3 totals 14 residues. CDR3 coding DNA: TGTGCCAGCAGCTTAGACAGGGTCGATGAAAAACTGTTTTTT. It yields the protein CASSLDRVDEKLFF.

This clone occurred once. The chain links TRBV27 to TRBJ2-6; the D is unclear. V lost 6 bases and J lost 2, with 8 bases in between. The CDR3 has 14 amino acids. Germline lookup yields CDR1 MNHEY and CDR2 SMNVEV (reference sequence). The CDR3 DNA follows: TGTGCCAGCAGCTACGTGGCTGGGGCCAACGTCCTGACTTTC. It specifies CASSYVAGANVLTF. Supplemented by reference TRBV27 and TRBJ2-6, the full variable domain reads EAQVTQNPRYLITVTGKKLTVTCSQNMNHEYMSWYRQDPGLGLRQIYYSMNVEVTDKGDVPEGYKVSRKEKRNFPLILESPSPNQTSLYFCASSYVAGANVLTFGAGSRLTVL.

The chain links TRBV7-9 to TRBJ1-5; TRBD1 is a possible D gene (5 bases). The germline V and J ends were trimmed by 1 base and 5 bases, with 15 bases remaining between them. The CDR3 totals 16 residues. Germline V CDR1 and CDR2: SEHNR, FQNEAQ (reference sequence). Here the CDR3 DNA reads TGTGCCAGCAGCTTAGACTGGGCGGGGCCAGATCAGCCCCAGCATTTT. Its translation: CASSLDWAGPDQPQHF.

V and J are TRBV2 and TRBJ2-1; D uncertain. V lost 6 bases, J lost 2 bases, and 11 bases lay in between. Germline loops: CDR1 SNHLY, CDR2 FYNNEI. The CDR3 length is 14 residues. The DNA of the CDR3 is TGTGCCAGCAGGTTCGACACGGCCTACAATGAGCAGTTCTTC. Amino acid sequence: CASRFDTAYNEQFF.

This clone was detected once. The chain combines TRBV5-1 with TRBJ2-3; no definite D call. The CDR3 contains 13 residues. Trimming cost V 0 bases and J 4 bases, with 6 bases left between them. Germline CDR1 reads SGHRS; CDR2 reads YFSETQ. The CDR3 DNA reads as TGCGCCAGCAGCTTGGAAGGTGCAGATACGCAGTATTTT. This encodes CASSLEGADTQYF.

The gene calls are TRBV7-2 and TRBJ2-7, with 15 bases matching TRBD2. J lost 1 base, V lost 5 bases, and 9 bases had no gene match. The CDR3 runs 18 residues. Germline loops: CDR1 SGHTA, CDR2 FQGNSA. The CDR3 is CASSVGTSGRTVSYEQYF. CDR3 bases: TGTGCCAGCAGCGTAGGGACTAGCGGGAGGACCGTTTCCTACGAGCAGTACTTC.

The chain couples TRBV19 to TRBJ2-3, with D possibly TRBD1 on 5 matching bases. The CDR3 covers 13 residues. Germline values: CDR1 LNHDA, CDR2 SQIVND (reference sequence). Trimming removed 5 bases from V and 4 bases from J, with 10 bases in between. The CDR3: CASSLAGPDTQYF. The CDR3 DNA is TGTGCCAGTAGTCTCGCAGGGCCAGATACGCAGTATTTT. Variable domain in full (rest from reference TRBV19 and TRBJ2-3): DGGITQSPKYLFRKEGQNVTLSCEQNLNHDAMYWYRQDPGQGLRLIYYSQIVNDFQKGDIAEGYSVSREKKESFPLTVTSAQKNPTAFYLCASSLAGPDTQYFGPGTRLTVL.

The chain employs TRBV11-2 and TRBJ2-1; D unresolved. The V end was cut by 5 bases, the J end by 9 bases, with 23 bases between. The germline CDR1 and CDR2 sequences are SGHAT and FQNNGV. This CDR3 spans 16 amino acids. As DNA, the CDR3 is TGTGCCAGCAGCACGCAGCCCCCGCCCCTCCCGGGTGAGCAGTTCTTC. It codes for CASSTQPPPLPGEQFF.

This chain uses TRBV10-2 with TRBJ2-5, with 9 bases identical to TRBD2. The J segment lost 5 bases and the V segment lost 0 bases, leaving 4 bases of the junction unmatched. Germline V CDR1 and CDR2: WSHSY, SAAADI. The CDR3 contains 15 residues. For the CDR3, the DNA is TGCGCCAGCAGTGAGTCAGGGACTAGCACGGAGACCCAGTACTTC. This codes for CASSESGTSTETQYF.

The chain joins TRBV4-2 to TRBJ1-3; D uncertain. Per the germline V gene, CDR1 is LGHNA and CDR2 is YNFKEQ. Trimming removed 1 base from V and 4 bases from J, with 8 bases in between. The CDR3 consists of 14 residues. CDR3 DNA: TGTGCCAGCAGCCAAGGGGTATACGGAAACACCATATATTTT. Translation: CASSQGVYGNTIYF.

This clone appeared a single time. The CDR3 sequence is CASSSPGASTNEQFF. Written as DNA, the CDR3 is TGTGCCAGCAGTTCCCCGGGTGCTAGCACCAATGAGCAGTTCTTC. The rearrangement links TRBV28 to TRBJ2-1, with D possibly matching TRBD2 (5 bases). Per germline, CDR1 MDHEN and CDR2 SYDVKM. CDR3 length: 15 residues. Between the trimmed V and J ends, which lost 4 bases and 6 bases, there was a span of 16 bases.